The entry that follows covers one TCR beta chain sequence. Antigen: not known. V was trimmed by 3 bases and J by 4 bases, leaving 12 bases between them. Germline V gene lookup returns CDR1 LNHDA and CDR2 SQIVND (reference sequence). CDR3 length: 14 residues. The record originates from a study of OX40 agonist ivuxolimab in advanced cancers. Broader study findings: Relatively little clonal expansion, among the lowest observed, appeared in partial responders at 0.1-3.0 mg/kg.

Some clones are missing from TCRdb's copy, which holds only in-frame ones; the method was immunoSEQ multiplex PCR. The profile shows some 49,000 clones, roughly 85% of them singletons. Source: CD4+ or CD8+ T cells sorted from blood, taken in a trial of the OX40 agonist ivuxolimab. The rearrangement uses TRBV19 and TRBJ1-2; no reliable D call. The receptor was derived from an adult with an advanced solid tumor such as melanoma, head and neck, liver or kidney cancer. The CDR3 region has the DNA TGTGCCAGTAGTATCCGAGCCGGCGGCTATGGCTACACCTTC. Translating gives CASSIRAGGYGYTF.